Below are 30 T cell receptor beta chains sequenced from a single sample in a study of blood T cell repertoires in COVID-19. TCRdb keeps only in-frame clones here, not all; method: immunoSEQ multiplex PCR. The sample contains approximately 200,000 clones, about 86% of which appear only once. Sequenced sample: PBMCs or T cells enriched from blood (not recorded which). These TCRs come from a woman in her thirties or forties with acute COVID-19.

The chain employs TRBV9 and TRBJ2-1; D gene unclear. Germline V CDR1 and CDR2: SGDLS, YYNGEE. The CDR3 totals 14 residues. V was pared by 0 bases and J by 6 bases, with 10 bases between. CDR3 amino acids: CASSVGGHPNEQFF. As DNA, the CDR3 is TGTGCCAGCAGCGTAGGAGGTCACCCCAATGAGCAGTTCTTC.

The chain uses TRBV3-1 (or the pseudogene TRBV3-2) and TRBJ1-3; tentative D call: TRBD1 (6 bases). This CDR3 is 15 amino acids long. Trimming removed 5 bases at V and 1 base at J, with 12 bases between. CDR1 is LGHDT, CDR2 YNNKEL, per germline (reference sequence). CDR3: CASSSARGSGNTIYF. The CDR3 DNA is TGTGCCAGCAGCTCTGCGAGGGGGTCTGGAAACACCATATATTTT.

This chain links TRBV19 with TRBJ2-3; 7 nucleotides agree with TRBD2. V shed 10 bases, J shed 0 bases, and the junction held 7 bases outside the gene matches. CDR1 LNHDA and CDR2 SQIVND come from the germline V gene (reference sequence). The length of the CDR3 is 14 residues. CDR3 DNA: TGTGCCACCAGACTAGCTGCTAGCACAGATACGCAGTATTTT. Residues: CATRLAASTDTQYF.

In this sample, this clone turned up a few times. V and J are TRBV28 and TRBJ1-5; 7 bases are a match to TRBD1. Per the germline V gene, CDR1 is MDHEN and CDR2 is SYDVKM. V shed 5 bases and J 2 bases; nucleotides not matched to a gene: 6. This CDR3 is built from 15 residues. Written as DNA, the CDR3 is TGTGCCAGCAGTCGAGAAGGGGGCGGCAATCAGCCCCAGCATTTT. This encodes CASSREGGGNQPQHF.

CDR3 sequence (DNA): TGTGCCGTCGGGCAGGGTGGCTACACCTTC. This codes for CAVGQGGYTF. The chain recombines TRBV6-5 with TRBJ1-2, with TRBD1 as a possible D gene (5 bases). The length of the CDR3 is 10 residues. Germline-derived CDR1 and CDR2 are MNHEY and SVGAGI. V was cut by 11 bases and J by 7 bases, with 11 bases left in between.

This chain connects TRBV2 to TRBJ1-2; possibly TRBD1 for D (5 bases). Germline V gene data show CDR1 as SNHLY and CDR2 as FYNNEI. The CDR3 spans 14 residues. V lost 4 bases to trimming and J lost 4 bases, with 13 bases between them. As DNA, the CDR3 is TGTGCCAGCAGTGTCGAAGGGGCGAGCTATGGCTACACCTTC. This codes for CASSVEGASYGYTF.

This clone was seen more than once but under ten times. The chain combines TRBV19 with TRBJ1-2; tentative D call: TRBD1 (5 bases). V was shortened by 6 bases and J by 5 bases, with 16 bases between the two germline ends. CDR1 is LNHDA and CDR2 is SQIVND in the germline V gene (reference sequence). The CDR3 spans 14 residues. The CDR3 reads CASRVKDGAYGYTF. The CDR3, as DNA: TGTGCCAGTAGGGTCAAGGATGGGGCATATGGCTACACCTTC.

This clone was detected only once. J is TRBJ2-1 and V is TRBV27; weak D call: TRBD1 (7 bases). Germline CDR1 MNHEY, CDR2 SMNVEV (reference sequence). Trimming left V 6 bases short and J 4 bases short, with 13 bases between. The CDR3 contains 14 residues. CDR3 coding DNA: TGTGCCAGCAGGCTGCGGGACAGATACAATGAGCAGTTCTTC. This sequence encodes CASRLRDRYNEQFF.

The chain recombines TRBV6-5 with TRBJ2-1; 8 nucleotides line up with TRBD2. J lost 4 bases, V lost 0 bases, and 2 bases had no gene match. The CDR3 is made up of 15 amino acids. Germline lookup yields CDR1 MNHEY and CDR2 SVGAGI. CDR3 in DNA: TGTGCCAGCAGTTACTCTACGGGGGGGTACAATGAGCAGTTCTTC. It encodes CASSYSTGGYNEQFF.

Only one count was recorded for this clone. The chain joins TRBV7-2 to TRBJ1-6; D perhaps matches TRBD1 (5 bases). Germline CDR1 is SGHTA and CDR2 is FQGNSA. This CDR3 region has 15 residues. V was pared by 1 base and J by 7 bases, with 11 bases between. CDR3 sequence reads: CASSLVGRENSPLHF. CDR3 sequence (DNA): TGTGCCAGCAGCTTAGTCGGCAGGGAAAATTCACCCCTCCACTTT.

J is TRBJ1-1 and V is TRBV29-1; TRBD1 agrees at 9 bases. CDR3 length equals 13 residues. In germline, CDR1 is SQVTM, CDR2 ANQGSEA. The V gene end was trimmed by 6 bases and the J gene end by 0 bases; junction bases not matched to a gene: 2. CDR3 DNA: TGCAGCGTGTACAGGGGGCTGAACACTGAAGCTTTCTTT. Encoded protein: CSVYRGLNTEAFF.

This chain uses TRBV25-1 with TRBJ1-1; D possibly corresponds to TRBD1 (5 bases). Germline CDR1 reads MGHDK; CDR2 reads SYGVNS. Between the trimmed V and J ends, which lost 6 bases and 2 bases, there was a span of 7 bases. There are 12 residues in the CDR3. As DNA, the CDR3 is TGTGCCAGCAGAAGGGGTAACACTGAAGCTTTCTTT. Its protein product is CASRRGNTEAFF.

The rearrangement links TRBV6-5 to TRBJ2-5, with 10 positions matching TRBD2. Trimming at V came to 4 bases and at J to 2 bases, leaving 7 bases not matched to a gene. Germline V gives CDR1 MNHEY, CDR2 SVGAGI. This CDR3 has 16 amino acids. The CDR3 sequence: CASSFGTSVIQETQYF. The DNA of the CDR3 is TGTGCCAGCAGTTTTGGGACTAGCGTAATACAAGAGACCCAGTACTTC.

CDR3 coding DNA: TGTGCCAGCTCACCAGAGGGTGCAGTTAACTATGGCTACACCTTC. Amino acids: CASSPEGAVNYGYTF. The chain combines TRBV18 with TRBJ1-2; D gene uncertain. The CDR3 loop spans 15 amino acids. Per germline, CDR1 KGHSH and CDR2 LQKENI. V lost 2 bases and J lost 1, with 11 bases in between.

The chain joins TRBV18 to TRBJ1-4; unclear D gene. CDR3 length equals 15 residues. Germline values: CDR1 KGHSH, CDR2 LQKENI. Trimming removed 1 base from V and 4 bases from J, with 10 bases in between. In nucleotides, the CDR3 is TGTGCCAGCTCACCACGCAGGAAGAGTAATGAAAAACTGTTTTTT. Translation: CASSPRRKSNEKLFF.

This chain uses TRBV12-5 with TRBJ2-5, with 7 bases lining up with TRBD1. CDR3 size: 13 residues. From germline, CDR1 is LGHNT and CDR2 FRNRAP. The ends lost 5 bases at V and 5 bases at J; junction bases unmatched: 5. The CDR3 DNA reads TGTGCTAGTGGTCCAGGCAGGGGGGAGACCCAGTACTTC. Its translation: CASGPGRGETQYF.

This sequence joins TRBV5-1 and TRBJ2-1; D is perhaps TRBD1 (6 bases). Deletions cut 5 bases from V and 0 bases from J, with 15 bases between. CDR3 length equals 16 residues. Germline loops: CDR1 SGHRS, CDR2 YFSETQ. The CDR3 region has the DNA TGCGCCAGCAGACTCCTAGGGGGAAGCTCCTACAATGAGCAGTTCTTC. This encodes CASRLLGGSSYNEQFF.

The gene calls are TRBV30 and TRBJ1-2; D gene ambiguous. The V gene's germline CDR1 is GTSNPN and CDR2 SVGIG (reference sequence). The CDR3 contains 14 residues. Trimming cost V 0 bases and J 5 bases, with 13 bases left between them. Written as DNA, the CDR3 is TGTGCCTGGAGTGTACCGTCTTCGGGTTATGGCTACACCTTC. Amino acid sequence: CAWSVPSSGYGYTF.

The CDR3 is CASSVRDYEKLFF. CDR3 nucleotide sequence: TGTGCCAGCAGTGTCCGGGATTACGAAAAACTGTTTTTT. The chain uses TRBV2 and TRBJ1-4; no clear D. Germline CDR1 reads SNHLY; CDR2 reads FYNNEI. Between the trimmed V and J ends, which lost 4 bases and 8 bases, there was a span of 11 bases. The CDR3 sequence is 13 residues long.

This chain links TRBV27 with TRBJ1-1; D is undetermined. Germline V lookup: CDR1 MNHEY, CDR2 SMNVEV (reference sequence). V was shortened by 5 bases and J by 1 base, with 2 bases between the two germline ends. This CDR3 has 11 amino acids. This CDR3 is CASSRNTEAFF. In nucleotides, the CDR3 is TGTGCCAGCAGTCGGAACACTGAAGCTTTCTTT.

The genes are TRBV9 and TRBJ2-2; TRBD1 matches 7 bases. V lost 10 bases to trimming and J lost 3 bases; unmatched junction nucleotides: 12. The CDR3 covers 15 residues. Germline-derived CDR1 and CDR2 are SGDLS and YYNGEE. The CDR3 here is CAPGNRGGDTGELFF. The CDR3 nucleotides read TGTGCCCCCGGTAACAGGGGTGGGGACACCGGGGAGCTGTTTTTT.

This clone was picked up one time. The genes are TRBV6-1 and TRBJ1-1; 10 bases map to TRBD1. Losses at the gene ends were 3 bases for V and 5 bases for J; bases not matched to a gene: 6. The germline V gene has CDR1 MNHNS and CDR2 SASEGT. This CDR3 has 15 residues. The CDR3 is CASSDRTGGRTEAFF. The DNA for the CDR3 is TGTGCCAGCAGTGATCGGACAGGGGGACGGACTGAAGCTTTCTTT.

The rearrangement joins TRBV18 to TRBJ2-2; no firm D call. With 1 base removed from V and 2 bases from J, the gap between germline ends came to 14 bases. Germline CDR1 KGHSH, CDR2 LQKENI. This CDR3 contains 17 residues. The CDR3 protein is CASSPRFNLANTGELFF. The CDR3 DNA sequence: TGTGCCAGCTCACCACGGTTCAACTTAGCCAACACCGGGGAGCTGTTTTTT.

This CDR3 is CASSPGTGEAEAFF. The DNA of the CDR3 is TGTGCCAGCAGCCCCGGGACAGGGGAGGCTGAAGCTTTCTTT. V gene TRBV13 combines with J gene TRBJ1-1, with 10 positions matching TRBD1. CDR1 and CDR2 (germline): PRHDT, FYEKMQ (reference sequence). This CDR3 comprises 14 residues. With 5 bases clipped from V and 6 bases from J, the junction kept 6 bases outside the gene matches.

CDR3 loop: CASNTGGGDGYTF. CDR3 DNA sequence: TGTGCCAGCAACACAGGGGGCGGGGATGGCTACACCTTC. The V call is TRBV7-9, the J call TRBJ1-2; 9 positions agree with TRBD1. Germline V gene data show CDR1 as SEHNR and CDR2 as FQNEAQ (reference sequence). Losses at the gene ends were 7 bases for V and 6 bases for J; bases not matched to a gene: 6. CDR3 length equals 13 residues.

The sample holds one count of this clone. The rearrangement uses TRBV6-2 or TRBV6-3 and TRBJ1-5; D is unresolved. Germline V gene data show CDR1 as MNHEY and CDR2 as SVGEGT. Trimming cost V 0 bases and J 5 bases, with 8 bases left between them. The CDR3 is 14 amino acids. Written as DNA, the CDR3 is TGTGCCAGCAGTTACTCGGTCAGTTATCAGCCCCAGCATTTT. Protein: CASSYSVSYQPQHF.

The chain employs TRBV27 and TRBJ2-3; the D is unclear. V was cut by 1 base and J by 6 bases, with 8 bases left in between. This CDR3 has 13 amino acids. Germline V gene lookup returns CDR1 MNHEY and CDR2 SMNVEV (reference sequence). DNA for the CDR3: TGTGCCAGCAGTTTATTTTATGCGGATACGCAGTATTTT. Translating it yields CASSLFYADTQYF.

The chain couples TRBV21-1 to TRBJ1-3; TRBD1, the table's D call, was not compared with the DNA. TRBV21-1 is a pseudogene locus. CDR3 size: 19 residues. The DNA of the CDR3 is TGTGCCAGCAGCAAATGTTTTCAGGAGGGGACAGACTCTGGAAACACCATATATTTT. Protein sequence: CASSKCFQEGTDSGNTIYF.

J is TRBJ1-1 and V is TRBV5-1, with D perhaps matching TRBD1 (6 bases). Deletions cut 4 bases from V and 2 bases from J, with 18 bases between. The CDR3 covers 16 residues. Germline loops: CDR1 SGHRS, CDR2 YFSETQ. CDR3 bases: TGCGCCAGCAGCCCGGCCACAGGGCTCCCCAACACTGAAGCTTTCTTT. This translates into CASSPATGLPNTEAFF.

This clone was seen only once. The V call is TRBV5-6, the J call TRBJ1-1; 7 nucleotides line up with TRBD1. Trimming took 2 bases from V and 6 from J; bases not matched to a gene: 13. The V gene's germline CDR1 is SGHDT and CDR2 YYEEEE. CDR3 size: 16 residues. This chain's CDR3 is CASSLGGGRINPEAFF. The CDR3 coding sequence is TGTGCCAGCAGCTTAGGAGGGGGCAGGATCAACCCTGAAGCTTTCTTT.